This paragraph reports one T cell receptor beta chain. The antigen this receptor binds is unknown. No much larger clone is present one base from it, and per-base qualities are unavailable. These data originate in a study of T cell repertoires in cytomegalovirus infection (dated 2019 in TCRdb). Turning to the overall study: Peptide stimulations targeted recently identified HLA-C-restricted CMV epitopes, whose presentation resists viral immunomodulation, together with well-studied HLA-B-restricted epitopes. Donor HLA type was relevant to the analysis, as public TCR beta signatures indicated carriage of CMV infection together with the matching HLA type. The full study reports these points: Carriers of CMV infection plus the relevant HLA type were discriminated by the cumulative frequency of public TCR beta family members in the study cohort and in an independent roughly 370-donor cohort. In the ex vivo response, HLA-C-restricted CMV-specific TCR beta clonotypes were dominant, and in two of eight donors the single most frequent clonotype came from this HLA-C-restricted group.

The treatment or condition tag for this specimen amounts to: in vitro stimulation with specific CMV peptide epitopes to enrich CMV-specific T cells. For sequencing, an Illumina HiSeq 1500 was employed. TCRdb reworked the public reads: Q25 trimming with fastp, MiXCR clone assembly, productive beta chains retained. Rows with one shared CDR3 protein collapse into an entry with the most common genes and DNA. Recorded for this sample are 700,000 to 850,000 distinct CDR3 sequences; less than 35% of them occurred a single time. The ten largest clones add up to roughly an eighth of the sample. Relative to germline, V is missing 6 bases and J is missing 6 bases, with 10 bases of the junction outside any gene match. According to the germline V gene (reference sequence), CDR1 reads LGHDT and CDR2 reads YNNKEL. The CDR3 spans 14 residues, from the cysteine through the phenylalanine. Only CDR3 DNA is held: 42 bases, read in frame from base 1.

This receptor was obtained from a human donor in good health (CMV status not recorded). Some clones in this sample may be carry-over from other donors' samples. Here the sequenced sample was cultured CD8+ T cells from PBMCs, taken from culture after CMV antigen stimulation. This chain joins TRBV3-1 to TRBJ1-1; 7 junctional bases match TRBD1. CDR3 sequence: CASSPLTGVAEAFF. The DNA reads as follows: TGTGCCAGCAGTCCTCTTACAGGGGTCGCTGAAGCTTTCTTT. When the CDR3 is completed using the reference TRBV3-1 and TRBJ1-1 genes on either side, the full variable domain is DTAVSQTPKYLVTQMGNDKSIKCEQNLGHDTMYWYKQDSKKFLKIMFSYNNKELIINETVPNRFSPKSPDKAHLNLHINSLELGDSAVYFCASSPLTGVAEAFFGQGTRLTVV.